The clone carrying this T cell receptor beta chain was recorded at least ten times. Its specificity is not known. Repertoires were generated with immunoSEQ multiplex PCR, while TCRdb's copy carries only in-frame clones and drops some. The sample shows 780,000 or so clones, just under 75% of them seen only once. The data derive from a study of shared clonotypes between healthy human individuals. Study conclusions and caveats: A handful of donors had around 5.5% of their naive CD4 clonotypes in common. Non-shared clonotypes showed lower generation probabilities than clonotypes common to all four donors.

Trimming took off 3 bases at V and 6 bases at J, with 14 bases between the two ends. This CDR3 has 14 residues. Germline V gives CDR1 SEHNR, CDR2 FQNEAQ (reference sequence). This TCR was sampled from a woman in her thirties in good health. The chain combines TRBV7-9 with TRBJ1-1; a weak D match, TRBD1 (5 bases). Specimen: memory CD4+ T cells sorted from blood. Indicated subset: CD45RA-negative fraction. The CDR3 DNA reads as TGTGCCAGCAGCTTTGGCAGGGACGGAGCTGAAGCTTTCTTT. This encodes CASSFGRDGAEAFF.